A single T cell receptor (beta chain) is shown here with its context. This entry is derived from a study of PD-1 blockade in classical Hodgkin lymphoma. TCRdb's table, derived via immunoSEQ multiplex PCR, lists solely in-frame clones and lacks some. Here the sample spans about 47,000 clones, 80% being singletons. Noted time point: cycle 4 day 1 (C4D1), after more than five weeks of nivolumab. After autologous stem cell transplantation all patients relapsed, and prior brentuximab vedotin exposure differed between cohorts. The germline V gene has CDR1 MNHEY and CDR2 SVGAGI. The CDR3 loop spans 15 amino acids. The V and J ends lost 0 bases and 8 bases respectively, with 16 bases between them.

The source is a human donor with classical Hodgkin lymphoma. The chain uses TRBV6-5 and TRBJ1-2; D unresolved. Source: peripheral blood mononuclear cells (PBMCs), taken before the fourth cycle of nivolumab. The CDR3 DNA reads TGTGCCAGCAGTTACTCGACGACTTTCTACGTCGGCTACACCTTC. This gives the protein CASSYSTTFYVGYTF.